The 6 T cell receptor beta chains reported below all come from one sample, sequenced in a study of T cell responses to AZD1222 COVID-19 vaccine. Sequencing was performed with immunoSEQ multiplex PCR; in TCRdb, only in-frame clones are kept and a portion is missing. The sample consists of some 110,000 clones, 86% of them appearing once. This sample comprised peripheral blood, obtained 28 days after the second AZD1222 dose. The receptors here all came from an adult who received the AZD1222 COVID-19 vaccine.

The V call is TRBV19, the J call TRBJ1-4, with TRBD1 matching over 9 bases. The CDR3 has 15 amino acids. The J segment lost 8 bases and the V segment lost 5 bases, leaving 9 bases of the junction unmatched. Per the germline V gene, CDR1 is LNHDA and CDR2 is SQIVND (reference sequence). The DNA for the CDR3 is TGTGCCAGTAGTCCGTGGGACAGGGCCCGGGAAAAACTGTTTTTT. Translated, it gives CASSPWDRAREKLFF. Full variable domain (remainder filled in from reference TRBV19 and TRBJ1-4): DGGITQSPKYLFRKEGQNVTLSCEQNLNHDAMYWYRQDPGQGLRLIYYSQIVNDFQKGDIAEGYSVSREKKESFPLTVTSAQKNPTAFYLCASSPWDRAREKLFFGSGTQLSVL.

The CDR3 DNA reads as TGTGCCAGTAGTATAGCGGGGATTCTGGAGACTGAAGCTTTCTTT. Its protein product is CASSIAGILETEAFF. The chain is built from TRBV19 and TRBJ1-1; D unresolved. Trimming cost V 1 base and J 5 bases, with 14 bases left between them. The CDR3 spans 15 residues. CDR1 and CDR2 from the germline V gene are LNHDA and SQIVND (reference sequence).

This sequence joins TRBV27 and TRBJ1-2; D is unresolved. Germline V CDR1 and CDR2: MNHEY, SMNVEV (reference sequence). The CDR3 consists of 11 residues. The V and J ends lost 8 bases and 0 bases respectively, with 4 bases between them. CDR3 in amino acids: CASGANYGYTF. The CDR3 DNA is TGTGCCAGCGGAGCTAACTATGGCTACACCTTC.

The table lists this clone with a few counts. V and J are TRBV5-1 and TRBJ2-3; 12 nucleotides match TRBD2. Trimming at V came to 4 bases and at J to 2 bases, leaving 8 bases not matched to a gene. This CDR3 is built from 17 residues. Germline V gene sequence: CDR1 SGHRS, CDR2 YFSETQ. CDR3 sequence: CASSPPSGRANTDTQYF. CDR3 DNA: TGCGCCAGCAGCCCCCCTAGCGGGAGGGCTAACACAGATACGCAGTATTTT.

The chain combines TRBV19 with TRBJ1-5, with 7 bases that match TRBD1. The CDR3 has 15 residues. Looked up from germline, CDR1 is LNHDA and CDR2 is SQIVND (reference sequence). The junction had 6 bases not matched to a gene; V was cut back by 1 base and J by 6 bases. The DNA for the CDR3 is TGTGCCAGTAGTATAGGACAGGGTAGTGTTCAGCCCCAGCATTTT. This codes for CASSIGQGSVQPQHF.

In regard to this clone: An end of the junction differs from the germline gene, which may be a read error. The CDR3 nucleotides are TGTGCCAGCAGGGAAGCCAGCGATACGCAGTATTTT. Protein: CASREASDTQYF. The chain employs TRBV2 and TRBJ2-3; D gene unclear. This CDR3 spans 12 amino acids. Germline V gene sequence: CDR1 SNHLY, CDR2 FYNNEI.